This paragraph covers one T cell receptor (beta chain) sequence. This entry comes from a study of T cell responses to AZD1222 COVID-19 vaccine. The V and J ends lost 1 base and 2 bases respectively, with 11 bases between them. This CDR3 spans 16 amino acids. The germline V gene has CDR1 ENHRY and CDR2 SYGVKD. Method: immunoSEQ multiplex PCR; TCRdb's copy keeps in-frame clones and lacks some. The repertoire holds about 72,000 clones, with around 87% as singletons. The sample was peripheral blood, taken on day 0 of AZD1222 vaccination. The TCR was taken from an adult in good health. The rearrangement joins TRBV10-3 to TRBJ2-2; D gene ambiguous. The CDR3 DNA is TGTGCCATCAGTGAGTTGGCAGCTCGAAACACCGGGGAGCTGTTTTTT. Translated: CAISELAARNTGELFF.